These 17 T cell receptor beta chains were all obtained from the same sample, sequenced in a study of identical twins. TCRdb fed the 5' RACE reads into MiXCR, producing one record per CDR3 protein. This sample has approximately 240,000 distinct CDR3 sequences, with around an eighth found just once. The source material was memory (CD45RO+) T cells sorted from blood. The receptors were gathered from a woman aged 18-35 years in good health.

There are many counts of this clonotype. The V call is TRBV7-7, the J call TRBJ2-2, with TRBD1 matching over 10 bases. Germline V gene sequence: CDR1 SSHAT, CDR2 FNYEAQ (reference sequence). After removal of 5 bases from V and 4 bases from J, the junction contained 13 bases not matched to a gene. There are 18 residues in the CDR3. The CDR3: CASSPSRRTGGGTGELFF. The CDR3 nucleotides are TGTGCCAGCAGCCCATCCCGCCGGACAGGGGGGGGCACCGGGGAGCTGTTTTTT.

This clonotype came up a few times. The CDR3 DNA sequence: TGTGCCACCAGCAGCGGGGCCGCCAGGACGGACGAGCAGTACTTC. Protein: CATSSGAARTDEQYF. The V call is TRBV15, the J call TRBJ2-7; D may match TRBD1 or TRBD2 (5 bases each). The CDR3 length is 15 residues. Germline CDR1 and CDR2: LNHNV and YYDKDF (reference sequence). Trimming removed 3 bases at V and 5 bases at J, with 17 bases between.

This clonotype was seen only a few times. The gene calls are TRBV6-1 and TRBJ2-2; 10 bases are shared with TRBD1. V lost 6 bases to trimming and J lost 7 bases; unmatched junction nucleotides: 11. Germline CDR1 and CDR2: MNHNS and SASEGT. The CDR3 length is 16 residues. The CDR3 nucleotides read TGTGCCAGCAGAGCAGTGGGACAGGGGAAAGGCGGGGAGCTGTTTTTT. It translates to CASRAVGQGKGGELFF.

The chain combines TRBV7-9 with TRBJ2-6; D not certain. Germline V gene lookup returns CDR1 SEHNR and CDR2 FQNEAQ (reference sequence). Trimming removed 5 bases from V and 0 bases from J, with 2 bases in between. CDR3 length: 13 amino acids. Here the CDR3 DNA reads TGTGCCAGCAGCCGCTCTGGGGCCAACGTCCTGACTTTC. Translation gives CASSRSGANVLTF. Based on the CDR3 plus reference TRBV7-9 and TRBJ2-6, the full variable domain is DTGVSQNPRHKITKRGQNVTFRCDPISEHNRLYWYRQTLGQGPEFLTYFQNEAQLEKSRLLSDRFSAERPKGSFSTLEIQRTEQGDSAMYLCASSRSGANVLTFGAGSRLTVL.

The J gene is TRBJ2-3, the V gene TRBV5-1; unclear D gene. From germline, CDR1 is SGHRS and CDR2 YFSETQ. CDR3 length: 13 residues. V lost 7 bases to trimming and J lost 1 base, with 10 bases between them. The CDR3 DNA reads TGCGCCAGCGGACCTCGGGGCACAGATACGCAGTATTTT. Its protein is CASGPRGTDTQYF.

The chain links TRBV28 to TRBJ2-1; D is unclear. This CDR3 has 12 residues. In germline, CDR1 is MDHEN, CDR2 SYDVKM. Trimming stripped 2 bases from V and 7 bases from J, with 6 bases between. For the CDR3, the DNA is TGTGCCAGCAGTTTAGGGGTTAATGAGCAGTTCTTC. Protein sequence: CASSLGVNEQFF.

Only a few counts were recorded for this clonotype. This chain connects TRBV7-2 to TRBJ2-3; a weak D match, TRBD2 (5 bases). V lost 5 bases to trimming and J lost 4 bases, with 10 bases between them. The CDR3 consists of 13 residues. Germline values: CDR1 SGHTA, CDR2 FQGNSA. CDR3 sequence (DNA): TGTGCCAGCAGCCTCACTAGGGCAGATACGCAGTATTTT. Its translation: CASSLTRADTQYF. Supplemented by reference TRBV7-2 and TRBJ2-3, the full variable domain reads GAGVSQSPSNKVTEKGKDVELRCDPISGHTALYWYRQSLGQGLEFLIYFQGNSAPDKSGLPSDRFSAERTGGSVSTLTIQRTQQEDSAVYLCASSLTRADTQYFGPGTRLTVL.

The table lists this clonotype with a few counts. The V call is TRBV20-1, the J call TRBJ2-3; 7 nucleotides agree with TRBD2. The CDR3 has 13 amino acids. J was trimmed by 3 bases and V by 7 bases; bases with no gene match: 7. CDR1 and CDR2 from the germline V gene are DFQATT and SNEGSKA (reference sequence). The CDR3 is CSGGGSRTDTQYF. For the CDR3, the DNA is TGCAGTGGGGGCGGGAGTAGGACAGATACGCAGTATTTT.

This clonotype occurred a few times. The J gene is TRBJ1-1, the V gene TRBV5-1; D is possibly TRBD1 (5 bases). The V end was cut by 5 bases, the J end by 7 bases, with 24 bases between. CDR1 and CDR2 (germline): SGHRS, YFSETQ. This CDR3 has 16 residues. DNA of the CDR3: TGCGCCAGCAGACCGGGTTTACAGGTCCTTGTCGGTGAAGCTTTCTTT. Translated: CASRPGLQVLVGEAFF.

The table lists this clonotype with a few counts. CDR3 loop: CASSPRLAGDYNEQFF. CDR3 nucleotides: TGTGCCAGCAGCCCCCGACTAGCGGGGGACTACAATGAGCAGTTCTTC. This chain uses TRBV5-5 with TRBJ2-1, with TRBD2 identical over 12 bases. Per the germline V gene, CDR1 is SGHKS and CDR2 is YYEKEE (reference sequence). The trim removed 4 bases at V and 3 bases at J, leaving 5 bases unmatched. The CDR3 has 16 amino acids.

This clonotype was counted only a few times. The chain has TRBV12-3 or TRBV12-4 and TRBJ2-1; tentatively, D is TRBD1 or TRBD2 (5 bases each). This CDR3 has 14 amino acids. With 5 bases removed from V and 4 bases from J, the gap between germline ends came to 12 bases. This CDR3 reads CASSLRDVYNEQFF. The DNA of the CDR3 is TGTGCCAGCAGTCTCCGGGACGTTTACAATGAGCAGTTCTTC.

This clonotype was counted at least ten times. V and J are TRBV2 and TRBJ1-1, with 7 bases that match TRBD1. This CDR3 is 15 amino acids long. V dropped 5 bases and J dropped 5; count of bases not matched to a gene: 11. Germline V gene sequence: CDR1 SNHLY, CDR2 FYNNEI. Here the CDR3 reads CASSTQQGIYTEAFF. The CDR3 nucleotides read TGTGCCAGCAGTACACAACAGGGGATTTATACTGAAGCTTTCTTT.

This chain connects TRBV15 to TRBJ2-2, with D uncertain. The ends were cut back, 1 base at V and 6 bases at J, with 9 bases in the middle. CDR1 is LNHNV and CDR2 is YYDKDF in the germline V gene (reference sequence). The CDR3 length is 14 residues. The DNA of the CDR3 is TGTGCCACCAGCAGAGGCTACGACCCCGGGGAGCTGTTTTTT. The encoded protein is CATSRGYDPGELFF. Full variable domain (outside the CDR3, taken from reference TRBV15 and TRBJ2-2): DAMVIQNPRYQVTQFGKPVTLSCSQTLNHNVMYWYQQKSSQAPKLLFHYYDKDFNNEADTPDNFQSRRPNTSFCFLDIRSPGLGDTAMYLCATSRGYDPGELFFGEGSRLTVL.

Only a few counts were recorded for this clonotype. The rearrangement uses TRBV12-3 or TRBV12-4 and TRBJ2-2; D unresolved. This CDR3 has 12 amino acids. Trimming left V 7 bases short and J 1 base short, with 4 bases between. CDR3 amino acids: CASMVNTGELFF. The CDR3, as DNA: TGTGCCAGCATGGTGAACACCGGGGAGCTGTTTTTT.

This clonotype has a handful of counts. The chain is built from TRBV12-3 or TRBV12-4 and TRBJ2-5; D uncertain. The CDR3 extends over 14 amino acids. Trimming removed 1 base from V and 2 bases from J, with 8 bases in between. CDR3 sequence (DNA): TGTGCCAGCAGTTTAGGCGGAACTCAAGAGACCCAGTACTTC. Amino acids: CASSLGGTQETQYF.

This clonotype was observed a few times. V gene TRBV5-5 combines with J gene TRBJ2-7; D is uncertain. The CDR3 extends over 13 amino acids. The germline V gene has CDR1 SGHKS and CDR2 YYEKEE (reference sequence). The V end was cut by 4 bases, the J end by 7 bases, with 15 bases between. The CDR3 bases are TGTGCCAGCAGCCTGGACGTAGGTGGAGAGCAGTACTTC. Translating it yields CASSLDVGGEQYF.

This clonotype was detected many times. The CDR3 spells CASSARGQETQYF. CDR3 sequence (DNA): TGTGCCAGCAGCGCGAGGGGCCAAGAGACCCAGTACTTC. The chain recombines TRBV9 with TRBJ2-5, with D perhaps assigned TRBD1 or TRBD2 (5 bases each). V was pared by 3 bases and J by 1 base, with 7 bases between. The CDR3 runs to 13 residues. Germline V gives CDR1 SGDLS, CDR2 YYNGEE.